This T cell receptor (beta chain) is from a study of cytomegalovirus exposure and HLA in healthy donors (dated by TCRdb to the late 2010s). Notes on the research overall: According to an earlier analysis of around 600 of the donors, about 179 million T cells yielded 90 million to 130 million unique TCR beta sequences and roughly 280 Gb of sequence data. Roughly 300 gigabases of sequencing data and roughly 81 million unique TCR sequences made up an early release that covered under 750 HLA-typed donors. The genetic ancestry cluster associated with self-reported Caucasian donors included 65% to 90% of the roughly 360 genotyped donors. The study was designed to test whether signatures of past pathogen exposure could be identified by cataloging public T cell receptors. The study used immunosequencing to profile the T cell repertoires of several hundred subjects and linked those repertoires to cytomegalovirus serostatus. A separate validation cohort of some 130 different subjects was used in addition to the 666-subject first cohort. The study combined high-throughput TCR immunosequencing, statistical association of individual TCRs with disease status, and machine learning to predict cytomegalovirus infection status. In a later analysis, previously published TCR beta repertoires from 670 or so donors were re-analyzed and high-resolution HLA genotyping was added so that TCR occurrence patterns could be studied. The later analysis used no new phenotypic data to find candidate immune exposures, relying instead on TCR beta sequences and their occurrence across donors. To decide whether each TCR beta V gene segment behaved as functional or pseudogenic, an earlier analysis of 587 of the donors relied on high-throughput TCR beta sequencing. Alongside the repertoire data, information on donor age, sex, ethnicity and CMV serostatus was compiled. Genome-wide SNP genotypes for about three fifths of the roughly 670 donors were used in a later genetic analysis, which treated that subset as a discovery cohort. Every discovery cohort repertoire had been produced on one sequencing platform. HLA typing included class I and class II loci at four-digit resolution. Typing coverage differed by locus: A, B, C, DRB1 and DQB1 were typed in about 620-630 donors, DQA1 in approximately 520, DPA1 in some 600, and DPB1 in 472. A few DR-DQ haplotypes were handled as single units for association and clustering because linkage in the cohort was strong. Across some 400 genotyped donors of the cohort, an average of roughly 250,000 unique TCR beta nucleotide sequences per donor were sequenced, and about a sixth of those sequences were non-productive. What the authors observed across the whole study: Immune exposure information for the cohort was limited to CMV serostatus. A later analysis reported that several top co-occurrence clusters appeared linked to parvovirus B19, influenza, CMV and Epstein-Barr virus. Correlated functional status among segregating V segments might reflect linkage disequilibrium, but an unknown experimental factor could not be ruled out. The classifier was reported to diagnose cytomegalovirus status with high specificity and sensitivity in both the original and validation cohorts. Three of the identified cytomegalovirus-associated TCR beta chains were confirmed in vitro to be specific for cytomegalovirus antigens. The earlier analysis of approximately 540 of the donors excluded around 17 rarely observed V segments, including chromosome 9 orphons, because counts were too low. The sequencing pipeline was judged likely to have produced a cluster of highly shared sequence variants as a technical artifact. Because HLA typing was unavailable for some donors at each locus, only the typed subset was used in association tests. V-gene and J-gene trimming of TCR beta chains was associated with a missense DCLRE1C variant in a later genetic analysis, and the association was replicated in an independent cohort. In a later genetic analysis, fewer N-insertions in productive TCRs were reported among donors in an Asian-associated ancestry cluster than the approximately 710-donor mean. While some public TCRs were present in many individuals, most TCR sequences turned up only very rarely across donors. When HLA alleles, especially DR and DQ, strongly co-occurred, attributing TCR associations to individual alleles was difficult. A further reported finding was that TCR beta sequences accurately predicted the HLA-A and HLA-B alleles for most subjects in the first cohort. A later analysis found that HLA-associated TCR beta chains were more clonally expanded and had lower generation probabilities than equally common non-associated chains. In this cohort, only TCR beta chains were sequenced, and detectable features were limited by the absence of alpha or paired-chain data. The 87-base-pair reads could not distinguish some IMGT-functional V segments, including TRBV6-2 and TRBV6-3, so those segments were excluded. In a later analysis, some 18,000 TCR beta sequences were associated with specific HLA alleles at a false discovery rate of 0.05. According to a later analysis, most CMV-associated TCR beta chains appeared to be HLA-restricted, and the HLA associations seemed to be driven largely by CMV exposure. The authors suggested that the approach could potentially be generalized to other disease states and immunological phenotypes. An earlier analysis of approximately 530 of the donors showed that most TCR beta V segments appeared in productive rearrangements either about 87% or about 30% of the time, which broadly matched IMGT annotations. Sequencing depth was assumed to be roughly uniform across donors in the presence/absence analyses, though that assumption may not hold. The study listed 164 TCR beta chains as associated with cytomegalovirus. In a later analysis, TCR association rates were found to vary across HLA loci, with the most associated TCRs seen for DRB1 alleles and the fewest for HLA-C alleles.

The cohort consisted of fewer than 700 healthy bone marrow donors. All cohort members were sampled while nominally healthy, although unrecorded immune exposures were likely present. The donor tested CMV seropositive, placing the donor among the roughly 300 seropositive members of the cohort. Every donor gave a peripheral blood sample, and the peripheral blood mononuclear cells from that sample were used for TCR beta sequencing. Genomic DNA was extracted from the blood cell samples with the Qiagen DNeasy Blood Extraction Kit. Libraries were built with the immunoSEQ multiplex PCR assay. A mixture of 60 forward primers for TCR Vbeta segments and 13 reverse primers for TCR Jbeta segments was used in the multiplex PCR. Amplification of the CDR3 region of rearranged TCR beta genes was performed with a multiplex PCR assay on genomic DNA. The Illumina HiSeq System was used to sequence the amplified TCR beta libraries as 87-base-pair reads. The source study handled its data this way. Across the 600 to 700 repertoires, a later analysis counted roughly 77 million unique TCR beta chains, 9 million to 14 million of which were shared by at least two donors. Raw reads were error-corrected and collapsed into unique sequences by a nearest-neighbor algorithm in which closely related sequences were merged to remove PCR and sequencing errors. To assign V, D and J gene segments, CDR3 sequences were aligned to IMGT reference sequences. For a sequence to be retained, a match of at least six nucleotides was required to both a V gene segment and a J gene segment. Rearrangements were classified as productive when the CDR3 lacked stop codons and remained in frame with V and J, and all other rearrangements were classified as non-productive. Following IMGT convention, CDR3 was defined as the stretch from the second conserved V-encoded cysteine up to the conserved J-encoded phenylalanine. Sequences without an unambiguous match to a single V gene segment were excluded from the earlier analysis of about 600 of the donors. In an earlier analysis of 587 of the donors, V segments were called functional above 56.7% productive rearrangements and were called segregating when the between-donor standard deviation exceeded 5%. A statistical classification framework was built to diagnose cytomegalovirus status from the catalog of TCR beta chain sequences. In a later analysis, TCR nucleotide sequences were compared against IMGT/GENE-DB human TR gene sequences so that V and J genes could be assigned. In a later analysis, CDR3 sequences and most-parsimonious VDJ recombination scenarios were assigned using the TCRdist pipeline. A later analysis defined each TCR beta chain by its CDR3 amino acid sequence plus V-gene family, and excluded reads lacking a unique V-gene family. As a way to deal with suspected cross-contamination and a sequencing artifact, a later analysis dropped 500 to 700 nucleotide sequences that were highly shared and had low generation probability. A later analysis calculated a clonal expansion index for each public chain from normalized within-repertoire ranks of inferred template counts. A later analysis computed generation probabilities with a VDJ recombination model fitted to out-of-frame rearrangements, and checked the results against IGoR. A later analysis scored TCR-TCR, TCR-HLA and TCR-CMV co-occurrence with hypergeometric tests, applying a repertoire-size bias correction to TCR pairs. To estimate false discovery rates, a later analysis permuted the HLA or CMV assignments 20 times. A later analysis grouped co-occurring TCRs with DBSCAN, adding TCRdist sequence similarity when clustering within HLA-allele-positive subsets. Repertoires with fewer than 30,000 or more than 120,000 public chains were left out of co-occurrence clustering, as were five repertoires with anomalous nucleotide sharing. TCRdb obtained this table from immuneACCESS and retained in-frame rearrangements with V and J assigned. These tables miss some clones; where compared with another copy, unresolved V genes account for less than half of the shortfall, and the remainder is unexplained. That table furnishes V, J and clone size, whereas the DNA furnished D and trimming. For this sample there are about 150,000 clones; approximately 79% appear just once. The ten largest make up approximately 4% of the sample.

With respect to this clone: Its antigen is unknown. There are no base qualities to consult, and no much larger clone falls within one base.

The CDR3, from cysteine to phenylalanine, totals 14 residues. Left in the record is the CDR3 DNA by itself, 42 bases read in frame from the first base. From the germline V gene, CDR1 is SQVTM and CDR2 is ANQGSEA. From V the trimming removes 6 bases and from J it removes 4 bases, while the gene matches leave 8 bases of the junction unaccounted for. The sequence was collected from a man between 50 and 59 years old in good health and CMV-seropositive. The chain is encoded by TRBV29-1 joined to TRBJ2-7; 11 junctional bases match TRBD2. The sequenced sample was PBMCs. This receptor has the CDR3 CSVSTGTSGYEQYF. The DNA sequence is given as TGCAGCGTGTCAACCGGGACTAGCGGATACGAGCAGTACTTC.